The clone carrying this T cell receptor (beta chain) was seen more than once but under ten times. Its antigen is not known. These data come from a study of blood T cells in healthy people across ages. Whole-study findings and limits: Possibly, changes in expanded clonotypes were confounded because donor CMV status was unknown. The diversity estimates, figures obtained from one million T cells, were considered underestimates. Long-lived and aged donors differed, with more naive CD4+ cells and higher diversity in the long-lived.

Sample-barcoded 5' priming and a J-beta primer mix drove a second PCR of about 7 to 11 cycles. MiXCR, run by TCRdb on the 5' RACE reads, gives a single entry per CDR3 protein. The sample holds around 850,000 distinct CDR3 sequences, around 34% seen once. The sequence was obtained from a man younger than 30 in good health. The specimen sequenced was blood.

Here the CDR3 DNA reads TGCAGTGCTAGAGACCTAGCGGGGAAGAGAGATACGCAGTATTTT. Amino acids: CSARDLAGKRDTQYF. This chain connects TRBV20-1 to TRBJ2-3; 9 bases match TRBD2. This CDR3 region has 15 residues. Per germline, CDR1 DFQATT and CDR2 SNEGSKA (reference sequence). The J segment lost 5 bases and the V segment lost 0 bases, leaving 6 bases of the junction unmatched.